The sequence of this T cell receptor (beta chain) was determined in a study of tumor and adjacent non-tumor tissue in lung cancer. No cell sorting was done before RNA was extracted from the tissue. The V gene's germline CDR1 is MNHNS and CDR2 SASEGT. V was pared by 6 bases and J by 4 bases, with 28 bases between. The CDR3 extends over 19 amino acids. A modified ARM-PCR protocol with three rounds of nested PCR amplified TCRbeta. From the multiplex PCR reads, TCRdb called clonotypes with MiXCR, one entry per CDR3 protein. The data hold about 76,000 distinct CDR3 sequences, with nearly 70% observed a single time.

The rearrangement uses TRBV6-1 and TRBJ2-1, with a weak D call TRBD2 (6 bases). Sample: lung tumor tissue. This clonotype was sampled from a woman in her 70s with non-small cell lung cancer. In nucleotides, the CDR3 is TGTGCCAGCAGCGTCATACTACCGGGAGTGACTGGAGGGTACAATGAGCAGTTCTTC. It yields the protein CASSVILPGVTGGYNEQFF.